Below, 20 T cell receptor beta chains from the same sample are listed, as sequenced in a study of T-cell reconstitution after alpha-beta-depleted transplantation in children. Using unique molecular identifiers, the investigators prepared the TCRbeta library. TCRdb re-called the PCR reads with MiXCR, one entry per CDR3 protein. The data contain hundreds of thousands of distinct CDR3 sequences, approximately 13% of them singletons. The sample was PBMCs, mostly from graft donor cells, taken 360 days after TCRalphabeta/CD19-depleted stem cell transplant. The receptors shown here come from a male patient between 5 and 17 years old who had a stem cell transplant for acute myeloid leukemia, so the T cells may come from the graft donor.

The rearrangement uses TRBV29-1 and TRBJ1-2; perhaps TRBD1 as D (5 bases). The CDR3 is 14 amino acids. Per the germline V gene, CDR1 is SQVTM and CDR2 is ANQGSEA. V shed 0 bases and J shed 5 bases, with 13 bases lying between them. The DNA for the CDR3 is TGCAGCGTTGAAGATCCGGACATGGTATATGGCTACACCTTC. Its protein is CSVEDPDMVYGYTF.

The rearrangement links TRBV5-6 to TRBJ2-7; maybe TRBD1 (5 bases). V was pared by 4 bases and J by 0 bases, with 11 bases between. Germline lookup yields CDR1 SGHDT and CDR2 YYEEEE. The CDR3 has 14 residues. CDR3 sequence (DNA): TGTGCCAGCAGCCGCGGACAAGTCTCCTACGAGCAGTACTTC. It specifies CASSRGQVSYEQYF.

This clonotype was recorded a few times. The V call is TRBV30, the J call TRBJ2-7; D is perhaps TRBD1 or TRBD2 (5 bases each). This CDR3 has 15 residues. V lost 2 bases to trimming and J lost 2 bases, with 16 bases between them. Germline assignment: CDR1 GTSNPN and CDR2 SVGIG (reference sequence). The CDR3, as DNA: TGTGCCTGGAGTAAGGGACCGTTGCTTACCTACGAGCAGTACTTC. It codes for CAWSKGPLLTYEQYF.

The chain recombines TRBV20-1 with TRBJ1-5, with D maybe TRBD1 (5 bases). Trimming removed 5 bases at V and 1 base at J, with 27 bases between. Germline V lookup: CDR1 DFQATT, CDR2 SNEGSKA (reference sequence). CDR3 size: 19 residues. Here the CDR3 DNA reads TGCAGTGCTGGTGCACCGCTCGGGGGGATGAGTAGGAGCAATCAGCCCCAGCATTTT. Translated, it gives CSAGAPLGGMSRSNQPQHF.

The rearrangement uses TRBV18 and TRBJ2-7; 7 nucleotides align to TRBD2. Germline V gene sequence: CDR1 KGHSH, CDR2 LQKENI. CDR3 size: 15 residues. Trimming cost V 0 bases and J 1 base; bases outside gene matches: 3. CDR3 DNA sequence: TGTGCCAGCTCACCACCGGTGGGAGGGTCCTACGAGCAGTACTTC. Amino acid sequence: CASSPPVGGSYEQYF.

This clonotype was seen a handful of times. CDR3 DNA: TGCAGCGTTGCCCGGAGACTAGCGGGAGTTGAGACCCAGTACTTC. Protein product: CSVARRLAGVETQYF. The J gene is TRBJ2-5, the V gene TRBV29-1; TRBD2 agrees at 12 bases. V was pared by 4 bases and J by 5 bases, with 8 bases of the junction left unmatched. The CDR3 contains 15 residues. Looked up from germline, CDR1 is SQVTM and CDR2 is ANQGSEA.

The chain uses TRBV28 and TRBJ2-5; 7 nucleotides align to TRBD2. Trimming took 10 bases from V and 5 from J; bases not matched to a gene: 13. Germline V gene data show CDR1 as MDHEN and CDR2 as SYDVKM. The CDR3 covers 14 residues. The CDR3 DNA sequence: TGTGCCACCGGATGGCGGGAGTACTGGGAGACCCAGTACTTC. It specifies CATGWREYWETQYF.

This clonotype was detected many times. This chain connects TRBV10-3 to TRBJ2-7; TRBD1 might be the D (6 bases). From germline, CDR1 is ENHRY and CDR2 SYGVKD. This CDR3 contains 13 residues. Trimming took 6 bases from V and 6 from J, leaving 15 bases between them. This chain's CDR3 is CAISSGQPLEQYF. In nucleotides, the CDR3 is TGTGCCATCAGCTCCGGACAGCCGCTCGAGCAGTACTTC.

A few counts support this clonotype. The chain employs TRBV19 and TRBJ2-2, with 10 bases identical to TRBD1. This CDR3 spans 14 amino acids. The germline gives CDR1 LNHDA, CDR2 SQIVND (reference sequence). After removal of 3 bases from V and 7 bases from J, the junction contained 2 bases not matched to a gene. CDR3 residues: CASSIGTGVGELFF. CDR3 sequence (DNA): TGTGCCAGTAGTATCGGGACAGGGGTCGGGGAGCTGTTTTTT. Filled out from reference TRBV19 and TRBJ2-2, the complete variable domain reads DGGITQSPKYLFRKEGQNVTLSCEQNLNHDAMYWYRQDPGQGLRLIYYSQIVNDFQKGDIAEGYSVSREKKESFPLTVTSAQKNPTAFYLCASSIGTGVGELFFGEGSRLTVL.

Ten or more counts support this clonotype. V gene TRBV7-2 combines with J gene TRBJ2-3, with D perhaps assigned TRBD1 or TRBD2 (5 bases each). CDR3 length equals 16 residues. Trimming took off 3 bases at V and 2 bases at J, with 15 bases between the two ends. Germline V gene lookup returns CDR1 SGHTA and CDR2 FQGNSA. The CDR3 is CASSFSFRGPTDTQYF. CDR3 nucleotides: TGTGCCAGCAGCTTTTCTTTCCGGGGCCCCACAGATACGCAGTATTTT.

This clonotype occurred a few times. The CDR3 here is CASSSMTSGNTGELFF. In DNA form, the CDR3 reads TGTGCCAGCAGCTCCATGACTAGCGGTAACACCGGGGAGCTGTTTTTT. V gene TRBV7-3 combines with J gene TRBJ2-2; TRBD2 aligns across 9 bases. This CDR3 has 16 amino acids. V lost 4 bases to trimming and J lost 2 bases; unmatched junction nucleotides: 5. Germline lookup yields CDR1 SGHTA and CDR2 FQGTGA.

There are a few counts of this clonotype. V usage is TRBV7-3 and J usage is TRBJ2-7; D is undetermined. Germline assignment: CDR1 SGHTA and CDR2 FQGTGA. The CDR3 spans 13 residues. V was trimmed by 0 bases and J by 4 bases, leaving 7 bases between them. The DNA of the CDR3 is TGTGCCAGCAGCTTAACGGCCGGTTACGAGCAGTACTTC. It encodes CASSLTAGYEQYF.

Only a few counts were recorded for this clonotype. V usage is TRBV20-1 and J usage is TRBJ2-7; 11 positions agree with TRBD2. V lost 1 base to trimming and J lost 0 bases; unmatched junction nucleotides: 2. Germline V gives CDR1 DFQATT, CDR2 SNEGSKA (reference sequence). The CDR3 extends over 15 amino acids. The CDR3 loop is CSARAGTSGSYEQYF. DNA for the CDR3: TGCAGTGCTAGAGCGGGGACTAGCGGCTCCTACGAGCAGTACTTC.

This clonotype was observed many times. The chain recombines TRBV7-2 with TRBJ2-7; 7 positions match TRBD2. The CDR3 is made up of 16 amino acids. CDR1 SGHTA and CDR2 FQGNSA come from the germline V gene. The V and J ends lost 1 base and 0 bases, in that order; junction bases with no gene match: 6. This CDR3 is CASSLVASGNSYEQYF. The DNA for the CDR3 is TGTGCCAGCAGCTTAGTGGCTAGCGGCAACTCCTACGAGCAGTACTTC.

DNA of the CDR3: TGTGCCAGCAGGCGCACAGGGGGCCAGAAGACCCAGTACTTC. This sequence encodes CASRRTGGQKTQYF. The chain couples TRBV6-1 to TRBJ2-5, with 9 nucleotides matching TRBD1. With V trimmed by 6 bases and J by 6 bases, 8 bases remained unmatched. CDR3 length: 14 amino acids. Germline V gene lookup returns CDR1 MNHNS and CDR2 SASEGT.

This clonotype was seen ten or more times. The gene calls are TRBV7-9 and TRBJ2-2; 9 positions match TRBD1. With V trimmed by 5 bases and J by 6 bases, 7 bases remained unmatched. The CDR3 spans 15 residues. Germline CDR1 reads SEHNR; CDR2 reads FQNEAQ (reference sequence). The CDR3 DNA follows: TGTGCCAGCAGCACTATACAGGGGGCGGCCGGGGAGCTGTTTTTT. Residues: CASSTIQGAAGELFF.

This clonotype was detected ten times or more. The chain combines TRBV11-2 with TRBJ2-7, with a possible D match to TRBD2 (6 bases). Germline V lookup: CDR1 SGHAT, CDR2 FQNNGV. The V and J ends lost 1 base and 3 bases respectively, with 16 bases between them. This CDR3 contains 16 residues. In DNA form, the CDR3 reads TGTGCCAGCAGCTTAGCCCAGACTAGGACCCTCTACGAGCAGTACTTC. Encoded protein: CASSLAQTRTLYEQYF.

This chain links TRBV4-3 with TRBJ2-7; possibly TRBD1 for D (5 bases). Germline CDR1 reads LGHNA; CDR2 reads YSLEER. The CDR3 length is 14 residues. Deletions cut 3 bases from V and 0 bases from J, with 9 bases between. CDR3 DNA sequence: TGCGCCAGCAGCCAGAAGGACATCTCCTACGAGCAGTACTTC. Translating it yields CASSQKDISYEQYF.

The sample holds a few counts of this clonotype. The gene calls are TRBV7-2 and TRBJ2-5; 8 positions agree with TRBD1. The CDR3 runs to 17 residues. Germline V gives CDR1 SGHTA, CDR2 FQGNSA. V trimming: 4 bases; J trimming: 4 bases; junction bases outside the gene matches: 14. The CDR3 DNA sequence: TGTGCCAGCAGCTCACAGGGGGTGGGTTTTCAGGGAGAGACCCAGTACTTC. Encoded protein: CASSSQGVGFQGETQYF.

In the case of this clonotype: A junction end diverges from the germline sequence, so it may reflect a read error. The CDR3 loop reads CAISEGTSLTF. CDR3 DNA sequence: TGTGCCATCAGTGAAGGGACTAGCCTTACCTTC. This chain links TRBV10-3 with TRBJ2-1; TRBD2 matches at 9 bases. Germline V gene sequence: CDR1 ENHRY, CDR2 SYGVKD. This CDR3 has 11 residues.